This TCR beta chain was profiled in a study of T cell changes during pregnancy in multiple sclerosis. This table comes from immunoSEQ multiplex PCR, and its TCRdb copy is limited to in-frame clones, with some not included. The sample has more than 40,000 clones, almost 95% seen once. Germline assignment: CDR1 ENHRY and CDR2 SYGVKD. The trim removed 0 bases at V and 11 bases at J, leaving 6 bases unmatched. This CDR3 comprises 13 residues. The chain is built from TRBV10-3 and TRBJ1-1, with 7 bases that match TRBD1. The clonotype was recovered from a female donor with multiple sclerosis, enrolled in a pregnancy study. Sample: CD8+ T cells from peripheral blood mononuclear cells, taken in the first trimester of pregnancy. CDR3 sequence: CAISESLGQLAFF. CDR3 bases: TGTGCCATCAGTGAGTCGTTGGGACAGTTGGCTTTCTTT.